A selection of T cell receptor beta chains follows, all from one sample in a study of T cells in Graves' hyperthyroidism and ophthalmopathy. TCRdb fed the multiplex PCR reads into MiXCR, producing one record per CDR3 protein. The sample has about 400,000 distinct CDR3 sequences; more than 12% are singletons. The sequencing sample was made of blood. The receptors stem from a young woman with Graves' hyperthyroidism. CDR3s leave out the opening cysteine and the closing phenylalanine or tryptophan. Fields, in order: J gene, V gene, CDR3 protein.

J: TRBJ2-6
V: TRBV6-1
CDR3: ASRRTGNSGANVLT

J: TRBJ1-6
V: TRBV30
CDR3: AWSVRQGVESPLH

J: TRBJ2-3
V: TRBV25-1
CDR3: ASRLRNGSATDTQY

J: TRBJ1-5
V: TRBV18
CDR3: ASSPATSALGPQH

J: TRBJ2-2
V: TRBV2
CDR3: ASSEAGLAGELF

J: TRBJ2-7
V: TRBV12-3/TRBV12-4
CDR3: ASSSGTYEQY

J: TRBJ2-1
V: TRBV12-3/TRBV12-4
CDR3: ASRDSGRAGEQF

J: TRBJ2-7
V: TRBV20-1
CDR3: SARDTRSSTRGYEQY

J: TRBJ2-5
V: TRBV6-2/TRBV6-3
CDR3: ASSTGTSGERETQY

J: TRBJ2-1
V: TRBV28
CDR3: ASSPRGTGVDEQF

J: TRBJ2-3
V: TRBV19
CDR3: ASSQRESPPDTQY

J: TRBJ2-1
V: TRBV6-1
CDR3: ASKGTSGASEQF

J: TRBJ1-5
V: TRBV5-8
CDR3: ASSPHGVRLTKVQPQH

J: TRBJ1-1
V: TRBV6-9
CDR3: ASSLSGRMNTEAF

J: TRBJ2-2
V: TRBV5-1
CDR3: ASSLFDASTGELF

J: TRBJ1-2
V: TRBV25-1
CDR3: ATSESGGGGARGYT

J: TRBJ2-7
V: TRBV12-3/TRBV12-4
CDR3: ASSGSAAYEQY

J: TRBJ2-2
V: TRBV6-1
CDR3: ASREGTLNTGELF

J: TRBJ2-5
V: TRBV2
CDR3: ASSVDRQETQY

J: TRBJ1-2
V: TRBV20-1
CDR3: SAGAGPEDGYT

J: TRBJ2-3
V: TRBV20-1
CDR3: SAPMRGGADTQY

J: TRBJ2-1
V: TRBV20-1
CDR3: SAFYPRGPPGRNNEQF

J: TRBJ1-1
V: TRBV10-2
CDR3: ASREAGNTEAF

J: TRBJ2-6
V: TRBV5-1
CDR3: ASSPGTGFSGANVLT

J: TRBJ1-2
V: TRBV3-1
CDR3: ASSQDETPGNGYT

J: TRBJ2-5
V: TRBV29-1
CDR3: SVPGRMVETQY

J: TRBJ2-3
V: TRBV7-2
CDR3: ASSLISGTSTDTQY

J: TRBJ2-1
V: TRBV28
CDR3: ASSSVGTSYNEQF

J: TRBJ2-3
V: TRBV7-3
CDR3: ASSLTGTGGTDTQY

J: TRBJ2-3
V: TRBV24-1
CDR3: ATSERTSTDTQY

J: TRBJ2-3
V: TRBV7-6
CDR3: ASSYSGKADTQY

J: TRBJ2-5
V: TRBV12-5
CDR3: ASARAGAAGETQY

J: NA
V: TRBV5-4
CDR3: ASSPIGQNYEQF

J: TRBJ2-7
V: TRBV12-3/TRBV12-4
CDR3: ASRNWGGGLFYEQY

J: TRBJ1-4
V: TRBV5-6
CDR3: ASSLEGAGATRKKLF

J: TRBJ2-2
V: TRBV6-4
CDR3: ARTGAYTGELF

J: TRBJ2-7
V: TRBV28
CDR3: ASSFKGLAGSNYEQY

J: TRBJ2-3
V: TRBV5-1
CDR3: ASSQNPGAQDTQY

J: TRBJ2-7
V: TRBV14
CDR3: ATEGLAGVYEQY

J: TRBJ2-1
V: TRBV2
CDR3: ASNNRDRRSERF

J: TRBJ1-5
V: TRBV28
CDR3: ASSLWGWGEDSNQPQH

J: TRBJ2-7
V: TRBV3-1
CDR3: ASSDTGEQY

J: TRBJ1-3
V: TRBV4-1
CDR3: ASSRIRLRGTIY